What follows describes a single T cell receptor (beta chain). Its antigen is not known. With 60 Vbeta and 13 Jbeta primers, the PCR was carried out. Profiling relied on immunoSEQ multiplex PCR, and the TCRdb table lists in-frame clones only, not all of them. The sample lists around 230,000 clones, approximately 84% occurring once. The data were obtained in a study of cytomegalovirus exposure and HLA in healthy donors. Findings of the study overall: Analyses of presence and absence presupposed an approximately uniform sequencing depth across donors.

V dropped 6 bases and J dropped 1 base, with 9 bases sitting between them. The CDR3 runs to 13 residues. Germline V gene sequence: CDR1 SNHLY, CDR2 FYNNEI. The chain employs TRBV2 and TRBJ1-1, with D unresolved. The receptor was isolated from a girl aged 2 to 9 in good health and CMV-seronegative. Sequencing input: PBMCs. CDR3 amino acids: CASRYRRNTEAFF. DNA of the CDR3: TGTGCCAGCAGATATAGGAGGAACACTGAAGCTTTCTTT.